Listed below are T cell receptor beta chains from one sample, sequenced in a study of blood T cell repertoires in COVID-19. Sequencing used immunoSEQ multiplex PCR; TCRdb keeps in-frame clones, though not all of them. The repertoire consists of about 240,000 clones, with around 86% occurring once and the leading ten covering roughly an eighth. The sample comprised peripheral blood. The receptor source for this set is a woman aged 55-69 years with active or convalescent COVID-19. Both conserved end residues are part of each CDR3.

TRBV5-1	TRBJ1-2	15	CASSLTTGLGHGYTF
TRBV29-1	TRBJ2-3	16	CSVEKSGGGITDTQYF
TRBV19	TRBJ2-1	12	CASRSRGHEQFF
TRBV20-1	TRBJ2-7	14	CSASPGTGGGQQYF
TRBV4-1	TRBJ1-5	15	CASSLGQSRNQPQHF
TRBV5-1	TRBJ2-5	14	CASSPGGVQETQYF
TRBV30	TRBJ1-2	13	CAWKPPSNYGYTF
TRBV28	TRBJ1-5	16	CASSDRGLGGNQPQHF
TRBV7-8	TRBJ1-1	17	CASSSSDRGGSNTEAFF
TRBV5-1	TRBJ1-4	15	CASSLGQGAAEKLFF
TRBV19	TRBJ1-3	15	CASSIAQSSGNTIYF
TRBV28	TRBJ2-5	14	CASSLRVPQETQYF
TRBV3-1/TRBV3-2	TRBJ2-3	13	CASSQAGMDTQYF
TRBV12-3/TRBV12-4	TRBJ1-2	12	CASSPGDRLYTF
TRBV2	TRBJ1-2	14	CASSVEAAGYGYTF
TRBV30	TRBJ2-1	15	CAWSPFAGPYNEQFF
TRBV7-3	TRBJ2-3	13	CASSLVFGHTQYF
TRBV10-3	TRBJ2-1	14	CAISAGVSYNEQFF
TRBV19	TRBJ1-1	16	CASTPLGKGADTEAFF
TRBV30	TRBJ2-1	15	CAWSLLAGVGSEQFF
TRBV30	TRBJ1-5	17	CAWSVLGGAVPHQPQHF
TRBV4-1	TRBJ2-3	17	CASSQRQGAYLPDTQYF